This entry lists 30 T cell receptor beta chains sequenced from one sample in a study of cytomegalovirus exposure and HLA in healthy donors. PCR used 60 Vbeta primers and 13 Jbeta primers. The repertoire was sequenced with immunoSEQ multiplex PCR; TCRdb's copy has only in-frame clones and lacks some. Of fewer than 150,000 clones in the sample, around 73% are singletons; the top ten hold roughly 1.2%. The sequencing sample was made of PBMCs. The receptors stem from a man in his fifties in good health and CMV-seronegative.

This clone was picked up one time. This rearrangement joins TRBV11-2 to TRBJ2-3; 9 bases are a match to TRBD2. V gave up 1 base and J gave up 0 bases; unmatched junction bases: 8. Germline V gene lookup returns CDR1 SGHAT and CDR2 FQNNGV. There are 18 residues in the CDR3. CDR3 sequence reads: CASSLAQGSGGSTDTQYF. In nucleotides, the CDR3 is TGTGCCAGCAGCTTAGCCCAGGGTAGCGGGGGAAGCACAGATACGCAGTATTTT.

This clone has just a few counts. The chain carries TRBV7-2 and TRBJ2-1; 7 positions agree with TRBD2. The CDR3 has 16 amino acids. In germline, CDR1 is SGHTA, CDR2 FQGNSA. Unmatched junction bases numbered 12, after V lost 0 bases and J lost 10 bases. CDR3 in DNA: TGTGCCAGCAGCTTAGCTCAAGCGGGAAGTTCAGGGGAGCAGTTCTTC. Residues: CASSLAQAGSSGEQFF.

The rearrangement uses TRBV10-3 and TRBJ2-5; 12 bases line up with TRBD2. V lost 6 bases, J lost 5 bases, and 4 bases stayed unmatched. The CDR3 is 14 residues long. The germline V gene encodes CDR1 ENHRY and CDR2 SYGVKD. This CDR3 reads CAIRNTSGRETQYF. The CDR3 coding sequence is TGTGCCATCAGGAATACTAGCGGGAGGGAGACCCAGTACTTC.

The chain links TRBV2 to TRBJ2-6, with 9 bases lining up with TRBD1. Germline CDR1 is SNHLY and CDR2 is FYNNEI. After removal of 6 bases from V and 4 bases from J, the junction contained 7 bases not matched to a gene. This CDR3 comprises 16 residues. The CDR3 loop is CASSEQGAPGANVLTF. The DNA of the CDR3 is TGTGCCAGCAGCGAACAGGGGGCGCCAGGGGCCAACGTCCTGACTTTC.

The V gene is TRBV5-6, the J gene TRBJ1-1; 8 bases are a match to TRBD1. This CDR3 is built from 14 residues. Germline CDR1 reads SGHDT; CDR2 reads YYEEEE. V lost 2 bases to trimming and J lost 7 bases; unmatched junction nucleotides: 7. The CDR3 here is CASSLGDRKHEAFF. CDR3 bases: TGTGCCAGCAGCTTAGGGGACAGGAAGCATGAAGCTTTCTTT.

The V call is TRBV5-6, the J call TRBJ2-1; D unclear. The CDR3 covers 12 residues. Germline V gene lookup returns CDR1 SGHDT and CDR2 YYEEEE. Trimming cost V 2 bases and J 9 bases, with 9 bases left between them. The CDR3 protein is CASSLGRSEQFF. CDR3 coding DNA: TGTGCCAGCAGCTTAGGTAGGAGTGAGCAGTTCTTC.

The V and J genes are TRBV11-2 and TRBJ2-5, with 14 positions matching TRBD2. The CDR3 has 16 residues. Germline V lookup: CDR1 SGHAT, CDR2 FQNNGV. The junction had 4 bases not matched to a gene; V was cut back by 3 bases and J by 4 bases. The CDR3 spells CASSFTGTSGRETQYF. Here the CDR3 DNA reads TGTGCCAGCAGCTTCACCGGGACTAGCGGGAGAGAGACCCAGTACTTC.

The chain uses TRBV28 and TRBJ2-7; D may be TRBD2 (5 bases). The germline CDR1 and CDR2 sequences are MDHEN and SYDVKM. V was clipped by 5 bases and J by 4 bases, with 18 bases between them. The CDR3 is made up of 15 amino acids. Here the CDR3 DNA reads TGTGCCAGCAGTGGAACGGACTTCCTGGGGTACGAGCAGTACTTC. Protein sequence: CASSGTDFLGYEQYF.

The rearrangement uses TRBV5-8 and TRBJ2-3, with unresolved D. Germline assignment: CDR1 SGHTS and CDR2 YDEGEE. The CDR3 runs to 10 residues. The V gene lost 9 bases and the J gene lost 8 bases, with 10 bases spanning the gap. As DNA, the CDR3 is TGTGCCAACCCGAGAGGTACGCAGTATTTT. This encodes CANPRGTQYF.

The chain joins TRBV6-1 to TRBJ1-4, with 7 nucleotides matching TRBD1. The CDR3 is 16 residues long. Trimming at V came to 2 bases and at J to 5 bases, leaving 8 bases not matched to a gene. Per germline, CDR1 MNHNS and CDR2 SASEGT. As DNA, the CDR3 is TGTGCCAGCAGTGAATTCGGGACAGCACGGAATGAAAAACTGTTTTTT. It is translated as CASSEFGTARNEKLFF.

The CDR3 coding sequence is TGTGCCAGTAGTGCTACATCCAGGACAGGGAGTTACGAGCAGTACTTC. Amino acids: CASSATSRTGSYEQYF. The chain uses TRBV19 and TRBJ2-7, with 8 nucleotides matching TRBD1. The CDR3 is 16 amino acids. Germline lookup yields CDR1 LNHDA and CDR2 SQIVND (reference sequence). The trim removed 5 bases at V and 4 bases at J, leaving 13 bases unmatched.

The chain carries TRBV6-5 and TRBJ2-1; 10 positions match TRBD2. The CDR3 loop spans 15 amino acids. V lost 6 bases and J lost 5; bases outside the gene matches: 7. CDR1 and CDR2 (germline): MNHEY, SVGAGI. CDR3 sequence reads: CASRDSGRPNNEQFF. The CDR3 bases are TGTGCCAGCAGAGATAGCGGGAGGCCCAACAATGAGCAGTTCTTC.

This chain links TRBV7-9 with TRBJ1-3; TRBD1 agrees at 8 bases. Germline-derived CDR1 and CDR2 are SEHNR and FQNEAQ (reference sequence). This CDR3 is built from 14 residues. The V gene end was trimmed by 8 bases and the J gene end by 2 bases; junction bases not matched to a gene: 5. CDR3 sequence (DNA): TGTGCCAGCCGGGGCAGGGGGCCTGGAAACACCATATATTTT. It is translated as CASRGRGPGNTIYF.

This clone has a handful of counts. The genes are TRBV5-4 and TRBJ2-3, with 12 nucleotides matching TRBD2. CDR3 length: 16 residues. Germline assignment: CDR1 SGHNT and CDR2 YYREEE (reference sequence). Trimming removed 2 bases from V and 9 bases from J; junction bases left unmatched: 10. The CDR3 region is CASSFRLAGAVDTQYF. For the CDR3, the DNA is TGTGCCAGCAGCTTCCGACTAGCGGGAGCGGTAGACACGCAGTATTTT.

This clone was recorded a few times. This chain connects TRBV11-2 to TRBJ2-7; no firm D call. The CDR3 extends over 11 amino acids. Per germline, CDR1 SGHAT and CDR2 FQNNGV. V was cut by 1 base and J by 10 bases, with 8 bases left in between. CDR3 protein: CASSLGAPQYF. In DNA, the CDR3 is TGTGCCAGCAGCTTAGGAGCTCCCCAGTACTTC.

V and J are TRBV12-5 and TRBJ2-7, with D possibly being TRBD2 (7 bases). Trimming shortened V by 2 bases and J by 4 bases, and 18 bases separated the two germline ends. CDR3 size: 16 residues. Per germline, CDR1 LGHNT and CDR2 FRNRAP. The CDR3 loop reads CASGLPRRGRRYEQYF. The DNA of the CDR3 is TGTGCTAGTGGTTTGCCACGGCGGGGGCGTCGGTACGAGCAGTACTTC.

The rearrangement joins TRBV4-2 to TRBJ1-1; maybe TRBD1 (6 bases). The CDR3 spans 16 residues. V was pared by 1 base and J by 3 bases, with 15 bases between. Germline CDR1 is LGHNA and CDR2 is YNFKEQ. Here the CDR3 DNA reads TGTGCCAGCAGCCAAGGAACGGGGGCGGGGGACACTGAAGCTTTCTTT. Amino acid sequence: CASSQGTGAGDTEAFF.

The chain links TRBV11-2 to TRBJ2-2; 11 bases are shared with TRBD2. Germline CDR1 SGHAT, CDR2 FQNNGV. Germline trimming cut 4 bases from V and 5 bases from J; bases unmatched to any gene: 3. The CDR3 loop spans 15 amino acids. The CDR3, as DNA: TGTGCCAGCAGCTCGCTAGCGGGAGGAACCGGGGAGCTGTTTTTT. Translation: CASSSLAGGTGELFF.

V gene TRBV4-2 combines with J gene TRBJ2-6; TRBD1 is a possible D gene (6 bases). The CDR3 consists of 21 residues. Per the germline V gene, CDR1 is LGHNA and CDR2 is YNFKEQ. The V end was cut by 1 base, the J end by 0 bases, with 22 bases between. In DNA, the CDR3 is TGTGCCAGCAGCCAAGTCCGCCGGGACAACTTTAGGGGCTCTGGGGCCAACGTCCTGACTTTC. Protein sequence: CASSQVRRDNFRGSGANVLTF.

This chain connects TRBV10-3 to TRBJ2-7; 10 bases are a match to TRBD1. The CDR3 length is 14 residues. Germline V gene data show CDR1 as ENHRY and CDR2 as SYGVKD. After removal of 7 bases from V and 5 bases from J, the junction contained 8 bases not matched to a gene. CDR3 sequence: CAITGTGVRHEQYF. CDR3 nucleotides: TGTGCCATCACTGGGACAGGGGTTCGCCACGAGCAGTACTTC.

The V gene is TRBV7-9, the J gene TRBJ2-1, with 7 bases lining up with TRBD2. This CDR3 spans 14 amino acids. Per the germline V gene, CDR1 is SEHNR and CDR2 is FQNEAQ (reference sequence). J lost 5 bases, V lost 0 bases, and 1 base had no gene match. CDR3 sequence reads: CASSLAGGNNEQFF. DNA for the CDR3: TGTGCCAGCAGCTTAGCGGGAGGGAACAATGAGCAGTTCTTC.

The V and J genes are TRBV7-8 and TRBJ2-2; D might be TRBD2 (5 bases). Germline V gives CDR1 SGHVS, CDR2 FQNEAQ. V lost 4 bases, J lost 0 bases, and 15 bases lay in between. The CDR3 extends over 17 amino acids. This chain's CDR3 is CASSSVWGASNTGELFF. The CDR3 nucleotides read TGTGCCAGCAGCTCAGTCTGGGGAGCATCGAACACCGGGGAGCTGTTTTTT.

By frequency in the sample, this clone is medium-sized. V gene TRBV6-1 combines with J gene TRBJ2-5; 10 nucleotides match TRBD2. With V trimmed by 3 bases and J by 5 bases, 6 bases remained unmatched. Germline assignment: CDR1 MNHNS and CDR2 SASEGT. This CDR3 comprises 15 residues. CDR3 nucleotide sequence: TGTGCCAGCAGTGATAAGCATAGCGGGAGGGAGACCCAGTACTTC. Translated, it gives CASSDKHSGRETQYF.

The chain carries TRBV7-9 and TRBJ2-1; D ambiguous. Between the trimmed V and J ends, which lost 2 bases and 2 bases, there was a span of 10 bases. Per germline, CDR1 SEHNR and CDR2 FQNEAQ (reference sequence). The CDR3 extends over 15 amino acids. This CDR3 reads CASSLFGDPYNEQFF. CDR3 in DNA: TGTGCCAGCAGCTTATTCGGAGACCCCTACAATGAGCAGTTCTTC. Full variable domain (remainder filled in from reference TRBV7-9 and TRBJ2-1): DTGVSQNPRHKITKRGQNVTFRCDPISEHNRLYWYRQTLGQGPEFLTYFQNEAQLEKSRLLSDRFSAERPKGSFSTLEIQRTEQGDSAMYLCASSLFGDPYNEQFFGPGTRLTVL.

The rearrangement links TRBV5-1 to TRBJ2-5; 10 nucleotides line up with TRBD2. The V segment lost 3 bases and the J segment 5 bases; nucleotides outside the gene matches: 4. Germline V lookup: CDR1 SGHRS, CDR2 YFSETQ. The CDR3 is made up of 14 amino acids. Here the CDR3 DNA reads TGCGCCAGCAGCTCGGGACTAGCGCTGGAGACCCAGTACTTC. It encodes CASSSGLALETQYF.

The J gene is TRBJ2-3, the V gene TRBV10-1, with TRBD2 matching over 13 bases. The trim removed 9 bases at V and 4 bases at J, leaving 7 bases unmatched. This CDR3 comprises 15 residues. Per the germline V gene, CDR1 is WNHNN and CDR2 is SYGVQD (reference sequence). The CDR3: CASSALAGGPDTQYF. The CDR3 DNA sequence: TGCGCCAGTTCCGCACTAGCGGGAGGGCCAGATACGCAGTATTTT.

This clone appeared a single time. CDR3 region: CASVFLAGGPSLSSAYNEQFF. CDR3 coding DNA: TGTGCCAGTGTATTCCTAGCGGGAGGGCCCAGCCTCTCGTCCGCCTACAATGAGCAGTTCTTC. This sequence joins TRBV19 and TRBJ2-1, with 12 nucleotides matching TRBD2. Germline loops: CDR1 LNHDA, CDR2 SQIVND (reference sequence). This CDR3 spans 21 amino acids. The V segment lost 8 bases and the J segment 2 bases; nucleotides outside the gene matches: 22.

V is TRBV23-1 and J is TRBJ1-1, with 7 nucleotides matching TRBD1. TRBV23-1 is identified as an open reading frame with a role that is uncertain. Unmatched junction bases numbered 8, after V lost 6 bases and J lost 1 base. The CDR3 consists of 15 residues. The CDR3 nucleotides read TGCGCCAGCAGCCCATCGACAGGGAGGAACACTGAAGCTTTCTTT. This encodes CASSPSTGRNTEAFF.

The rearrangement uses TRBV4-1 and TRBJ2-7, with D possibly TRBD2 on 6 matching bases. The CDR3 length is 15 residues. Deletions cut 1 base from V and 6 bases from J, with 16 bases between. Germline V lookup: CDR1 MGHRA, CDR2 YSYEKL. The CDR3 reads CASSQGGLGRIEQYF. The CDR3 DNA reads TGCGCCAGCAGCCAAGGGGGACTGGGGAGGATCGAGCAGTACTTC.

Turning to this clone: A junction boundary mismatches the germline segment, possibly from a read error. V is TRBV7-6 and J is TRBJ2-5, with 10 nucleotides matching TRBD2. Germline V lookup: CDR1 SGHVS, CDR2 FNYEAQ. The CDR3 totals 15 residues. The CDR3 sequence is CASRLGAGGRETQYF. The DNA of the CDR3 is TGTGCCAGCAGATTAGGAGCGGGAGGGCGGGAGACCCAGTACTTC.